These 21 T cell receptor beta chains were sequenced from one sample in a study of sequential checkpoint blockade in melanoma. The repertoire was sequenced with immunoSEQ multiplex PCR; TCRdb's copy has only in-frame clones and lacks some. This table has some 10,000 clones, around 73% appearing once. Treatment indicated: randomized to nivolumab then ipilimumab (arm A) or the reverse (arm B). Sequenced here: CD8+ T cells sorted from blood (inferred from file names), sampled from a patient given nivolumab and ipilimumab in sequence. The receptors originated from a human donor with melanoma.

This chain links TRBV7-8 with TRBJ2-1; a weak D match, TRBD2 (7 bases). Germline CDR1 and CDR2: SGHVS and FQNEAQ. The germline V and J ends were trimmed by 8 bases and 13 bases, with 18 bases remaining between them. The CDR3 runs 12 residues. The DNA of the CDR3 is TGTGCCAGCGGGAGGGGACAAACGGATCAGTTCTTC. It is translated as CASGRGQTDQFF.

The chain carries TRBV6-1 and TRBJ2-7, with 9 bases identical to TRBD1. The germline V gene encodes CDR1 MNHNS and CDR2 SASEGT. The J segment lost 0 bases and the V segment lost 8 bases, leaving 8 bases of the junction unmatched. CDR3 length: 15 amino acids. This CDR3 reads CASDMGQGISYEQYF. For the CDR3, the DNA is TGTGCCAGCGACATGGGACAGGGAATCTCCTACGAGCAGTACTTC.

This clone appeared a few times. The V gene is TRBV30, the J gene TRBJ2-2; no clear D. The CDR3 consists of 14 residues. In germline, CDR1 is GTSNPN, CDR2 SVGIG (reference sequence). V was trimmed by 4 bases and J by 6 bases, leaving 15 bases between them. DNA of the CDR3: TGTGCCTGGACCGCACATATTGAGGCCGGGGAGCTGTTTTTT. It is translated as CAWTAHIEAGELFF.

This chain uses TRBV4-1 with TRBJ2-3; 8 bases match TRBD1. The CDR3 is made up of 16 amino acids. Trimming at V came to 0 bases and at J to 5 bases, leaving 7 bases not matched to a gene. The germline V gene encodes CDR1 MGHRA and CDR2 YSYEKL. CDR3 bases: TGCGCCAGCAGCCAAGATTTGGGGACAGGAGTAGATACGCAGTATTTT. It encodes CASSQDLGTGVDTQYF.

This clone was seen a few times. The rearrangement joins TRBV27 to TRBJ1-4, with a tentative D call TRBD1 (6 bases). Deletions cut 5 bases from V and 4 bases from J, with 14 bases between. The CDR3 has 15 residues. CDR1 and CDR2 (germline): MNHEY, SMNVEV (reference sequence). The CDR3: CASSRQANRNEKLFF. CDR3 DNA sequence: TGTGCCAGCAGTCGACAGGCGAACCGTAATGAAAAACTGTTTTTT.

This chain joins TRBV6-1 and TRBJ2-2; D uncertain. CDR1 MNHNS and CDR2 SASEGT come from the germline V gene. V was cut by 6 bases and J by 0 bases, with 11 bases left in between. The CDR3 totals 15 residues. CDR3 sequence: CASRETATNTGELFF. The CDR3 coding sequence is TGTGCCAGCAGGGAGACGGCTACGAACACCGGGGAGCTGTTTTTT.

The chain carries TRBV13 and TRBJ1-1, with TRBD1 matching 10 bases. V trimming: 4 bases; J trimming: 2 bases; junction bases outside the gene matches: 7. The CDR3 totals 16 residues. Germline V gives CDR1 PRHDT, CDR2 FYEKMQ (reference sequence). CDR3 nucleotides: TGTGCCAGCAGCTCGTCCGGACAGGGGGTCAACACTGAAGCTTTCTTT. Translated: CASSSSGQGVNTEAFF.

V is TRBV9 and J is TRBJ2-7, with 8 bases that match TRBD1. The CDR3 covers 14 residues. J lost 3 bases, V lost 3 bases, and 5 bases had no gene match. CDR1 and CDR2 (germline): SGDLS, YYNGEE. CDR3 amino acids: CASSGGTGDYEQYF. CDR3 bases: TGTGCCAGCAGCGGCGGGACAGGAGACTACGAGCAGTACTTC.

This clone has just a few counts. V is TRBV6-5 and J is TRBJ2-1; TRBD1 agrees at 8 bases. Germline V lookup: CDR1 MNHEY, CDR2 SVGAGI. V lost 4 bases to trimming and J lost 0 bases; unmatched junction nucleotides: 5. The CDR3 covers 16 residues. This chain's CDR3 is CASSLRTGSSYNEQFF. In DNA form, the CDR3 reads TGTGCCAGCAGTTTGCGGACAGGGAGCTCCTACAATGAGCAGTTCTTC.

J is TRBJ2-1 and V is TRBV7-8, with 10 bases aligning to TRBD2. CDR1 SGHVS and CDR2 FQNEAQ come from the germline V gene. The length of the CDR3 is 15 residues. The V and J ends lost 3 bases and 3 bases, in that order; junction bases with no gene match: 2. Written as DNA, the CDR3 is TGTGCCAGCAGCTTGCTAGCGGGGGACTACAATGAGCAGTTCTTC. Its translation: CASSLLAGDYNEQFF.

This clone was seen just once. V gene TRBV6-5 combines with J gene TRBJ1-1; maybe TRBD1 (6 bases). This CDR3 has 15 residues. Trimming pared 10 bases from V and 1 base from J, leaving 19 bases between. CDR1 MNHEY and CDR2 SVGAGI come from the germline V gene. CDR3 region: CATLHRRGQNTEAFF. The CDR3 nucleotides are TGTGCCACCCTTCATCGCAGGGGACAGAACACTGAAGCTTTCTTT.

This rearrangement joins TRBV5-1 to TRBJ2-1; TRBD2 might be the D (5 bases). The ends were cut back, 4 bases at V and 12 bases at J, with 17 bases in the middle. CDR1 is SGHRS and CDR2 is YFSETQ in the germline V gene. This CDR3 has 13 residues. The CDR3 loop is CASSPDSFIPQFF. CDR3 bases: TGCGCCAGCAGCCCGGACTCCTTTATCCCGCAGTTCTTC.

With regard to this clone: This same CDR3 is encoded by further DNA sequences in the sample. The CDR3 nucleotides are TGTGCCAGCAGCCGGGACAGCTACGAGCAGTACTTC. Its translation is CASSRDSYEQYF. The rearrangement uses TRBV6-5 and TRBJ2-7, with 7 positions matching TRBD1. This CDR3 has 12 amino acids. Germline trimming cut 6 bases from V and 3 bases from J; bases unmatched to any gene: 2. Germline CDR1 is MNHEY and CDR2 is SVGAGI.

The table lists this clone with a few counts. V is TRBV6-1 and J is TRBJ2-7; TRBD2 matches at 13 bases. V was pared by 1 base and J by 3 bases, with 0 bases of the junction left unmatched. The length of the CDR3 is 15 residues. The germline gives CDR1 MNHNS, CDR2 SASEGT. The CDR3 region is CASSEGTSGSYEQYF. The CDR3 region has the DNA TGTGCCAGCAGTGAAGGGACTAGCGGGAGCTACGAGCAGTACTTC.

The V call is TRBV7-2, the J call TRBJ2-1; D remains unclear. This CDR3 region has 12 residues. Per the germline V gene, CDR1 is SGHTA and CDR2 is FQGNSA. V was trimmed by 3 bases and J by 6 bases, leaving 6 bases between them. The CDR3 loop reads CASSFRFNEQFF. The CDR3 bases are TGTGCCAGCAGCTTCAGGTTCAATGAGCAGTTCTTC.

The chain has TRBV4-3 and TRBJ2-2, with TRBD1 identical over 8 bases. The CDR3 is 17 amino acids. Looked up from germline, CDR1 is LGHNA and CDR2 is YSLEER. Germline trimming cut 3 bases from V and 2 bases from J; bases unmatched to any gene: 8. The CDR3 bases are TGCGCCAGCAGCCAGTCAGCAGGGGGCGTTAACACCGGGGAGCTGTTTTTT. Protein product: CASSQSAGGVNTGELFF.

The chain employs TRBV20-1 and TRBJ1-1, with D uncertain. The CDR3 totals 11 residues. Germline loops: CDR1 DFQATT, CDR2 SNEGSKA (reference sequence). Deletions cut 6 bases from V and 8 bases from J, with 13 bases between. The CDR3 is CSAKRGTEAFF. The CDR3 bases are TGCAGTGCGAAACGGGGTACAGAAGCTTTCTTT.

V gene TRBV7-9 combines with J gene TRBJ2-3; D uncertain. Germline V gives CDR1 SEHNR, CDR2 FQNEAQ (reference sequence). Trimming took 5 bases from V and 0 from J, leaving 6 bases between them. There are 13 residues in the CDR3. CDR3 in DNA: TGTGCCAGCAGCCTCTTTAGCACAGATACGCAGTATTTT. Its translation is CASSLFSTDTQYF.

Comment on this clone: Within the sample, other DNA sequences also encode this same CDR3. The chain links TRBV7-6 to TRBJ1-1, with a tentative D call TRBD1 (5 bases). The CDR3 is made up of 15 amino acids. Trimming removed 5 bases from V and 2 bases from J, with 15 bases in between. From germline, CDR1 is SGHVS and CDR2 FNYEAQ. The CDR3 region has the DNA TGTGCCAGCAGCCCGGAGGGGCGACGAAACACTGAAGCTTTCTTT. Residues: CASSPEGRRNTEAFF.

This sequence joins TRBV7-2 and TRBJ2-3; 10 bases align to TRBD1. This CDR3 has 15 amino acids. Trimming cost V 5 bases and J 1 base; bases outside gene matches: 3. CDR1 and CDR2 from the germline V gene are SGHTA and FQGNSA. The CDR3 loop is CASSQGTGGTDTQYF. CDR3 coding DNA: TGTGCCAGCAGCCAGGGGACAGGGGGCACAGATACGCAGTATTTT.

The V and J genes are TRBV4-1 and TRBJ1-1, with D perhaps TRBD1 (5 bases). Germline CDR1 reads MGHRA; CDR2 reads YSYEKL. V was shortened by 3 bases and J by 7 bases, with 18 bases between the two germline ends. CDR3 length: 15 residues. The CDR3 sequence is CASSQAADSHLEAFF. CDR3 in DNA: TGCGCCAGCAGCCAGGCCGCTGACAGCCACCTTGAAGCTTTCTTT.